A single sample is the source of the 27 T cell receptor beta chains below, sequenced in a study of shared clonotypes between healthy human individuals. Some clones are missing from TCRdb's copy, which holds only in-frame ones; the method was immunoSEQ multiplex PCR. Of around 1 million clones in the sample, 76% were seen once. What was sequenced was memory CD4+ T cells sorted from blood. The subset here: CD45RA-negative fraction. These receptors all come from a young man in good health.

V gene TRBV4-2 combines with J gene TRBJ1-4, with D hard to call. This CDR3 has 13 residues. Germline loops: CDR1 LGHNA, CDR2 YNFKEQ. Trimming stripped 0 bases from V and 8 bases from J, with 7 bases between. Here the CDR3 reads CASSQDPLEKLFF. The CDR3 region has the DNA TGTGCCAGCAGCCAAGACCCTTTGGAAAAACTGTTTTTT.

Here the CDR3 reads CASSDYEDSSGNTIYF. CDR3 bases: TGTGCCAGCAGTGACTATGAGGATTCCTCTGGAAACACCATATATTTT. This chain links TRBV6-4 with TRBJ1-3, with D hard to call. V lost 1 base, J lost 0 bases, and 10 bases lay in between. CDR3 length equals 16 residues. Germline lookup yields CDR1 MRHNA and CDR2 SNTAGT.

This chain connects TRBV7-2 to TRBJ2-1, with D maybe TRBD2 (7 bases). This CDR3 has 15 amino acids. CDR1 SGHTA and CDR2 FQGNSA come from the germline V gene. With 7 bases removed from V and 5 bases from J, the gap between germline ends came to 18 bases. CDR3 DNA sequence: TGTGCCAGCACCAAAGGGAGGGGGAACAACAATGAGCAGTTCTTC. Encoded protein: CASTKGRGNNNEQFF.

The chain employs TRBV5-1 and TRBJ2-2; the match to TRBD2 covers 13 bases. The CDR3 is 16 amino acids. Per germline, CDR1 SGHRS and CDR2 YFSETQ. The V and J ends lost 4 bases and 5 bases, in that order; junction bases with no gene match: 5. The CDR3 sequence: CASSPRTSGGTGELFF. CDR3 nucleotides: TGCGCCAGCAGCCCGAGGACTAGCGGGGGAACCGGGGAGCTGTTTTTT.

This clone has just a few counts. The CDR3 DNA reads TGTGCCAACAAAGAACAGGGAGCGTCCTACGAGCAGTACTTC. Amino acid sequence: CANKEQGASYEQYF. The J gene is TRBJ2-7, the V gene TRBV2; possibly TRBD1 for D (6 bases). V lost 10 bases and J lost 1, with 17 bases in between. Germline assignment: CDR1 SNHLY and CDR2 FYNNEI. This CDR3 comprises 14 residues.

Regarding this clone: The same CDR3 arises from other DNA sequences in this sample as well. V is TRBV5-1 and J is TRBJ2-1; unclear D gene. Trimming took off 3 bases at V and 0 bases at J, with 4 bases between the two ends. This CDR3 contains 13 residues. Germline CDR1 reads SGHRS; CDR2 reads YFSETQ. The CDR3 bases are TGCGCCAGCAGCTCCAGCTCCTACAATGAGCAGTTCTTC. Translation gives CASSSSSYNEQFF.

This clone was counted at least ten times. The rearrangement joins TRBV30 to TRBJ1-2; TRBD1 matches 12 bases. The CDR3 loop spans 15 amino acids. CDR1 GTSNPN and CDR2 SVGIG come from the germline V gene (reference sequence). V trimming: 3 bases; J trimming: 7 bases; junction bases outside the gene matches: 9. DNA of the CDR3: TGTGCCTGGAGCCAGGGGGGACAGGGGGCTTCTGGCTACACCTTC. Translated: CAWSQGGQGASGYTF. Looking up the rest from reference TRBV30 and TRBJ1-2 gives the full variable domain: SQTIHQWPATLVQPVGSPLSLECTVEGTSNPNLYWYRQAAGRGLQLLFYSVGIGQISSEVPQNLSASRPQDRQFILSSKKLLLSDSGFYLCAWSQGGQGASGYTFGSGTRLTVV.

The chain combines TRBV10-3 with TRBJ1-1; no firm D call. The germline CDR1 and CDR2 sequences are ENHRY and SYGVKD. The CDR3 sequence is 12 residues long. Trimming cost V 6 bases and J 1 base, with 6 bases left between them. The CDR3 sequence: CAIRHSNTEAFF. CDR3 DNA sequence: TGTGCCATCAGGCATTCGAACACTGAAGCTTTCTTT.

The V and J genes are TRBV2 and TRBJ1-5; D not certain. The V and J ends lost 6 bases and 8 bases respectively, with 11 bases between them. From germline, CDR1 is SNHLY and CDR2 FYNNEI. The CDR3 totals 12 residues. CDR3 bases: TGTGCCAGCAGCGACCAACCGGAGCCCCAGCATTTT. Translation: CASSDQPEPQHF. Variable domain in full (rest from reference TRBV2 and TRBJ1-5): EPEVTQTPSHQVTQMGQEVILRCVPISNHLYFYWYRQILGQKVEFLVSFYNNEISEKSEIFDDQFSVERPDGSNFTLKIRSTKLEDSAMYFCASSDQPEPQHFGDGTRLSIL.

The chain carries TRBV9 and TRBJ1-3, with D hard to call. Trimming took off 0 bases at V and 0 bases at J, with 10 bases between the two ends. Germline V gene sequence: CDR1 SGDLS, CDR2 YYNGEE. This CDR3 spans 16 amino acids. The CDR3 coding sequence is TGTGCCAGCAGCGTAGGCAACACCGTCTCTGGAAACACCATATATTTT. Amino acids: CASSVGNTVSGNTIYF.

The CDR3 region is CASSLEVGGNSGNTIYF. In DNA, the CDR3 is TGCGCCAGCAGCTTGGAGGTGGGAGGGAACTCTGGAAACACCATATATTTT. The chain combines TRBV5-1 with TRBJ1-3; D not certain. The CDR3 is 17 residues long. Germline CDR1 reads SGHRS; CDR2 reads YFSETQ. The V end was cut by 0 bases, the J end by 0 bases, with 13 bases between.

The chain has TRBV19 and TRBJ2-2; TRBD2 agrees at 8 bases. Germline CDR1 LNHDA, CDR2 SQIVND (reference sequence). This CDR3 spans 15 amino acids. The V gene end was trimmed by 7 bases and the J gene end by 3 bases; junction bases not matched to a gene: 7. The CDR3 bases are TGTGCCAGTATTTTCGGGAGGGGCGACACCGGGGAGCTGTTTTTT. Its translation: CASIFGRGDTGELFF. Complete variable domain (other parts from reference TRBV19 and TRBJ2-2): DGGITQSPKYLFRKEGQNVTLSCEQNLNHDAMYWYRQDPGQGLRLIYYSQIVNDFQKGDIAEGYSVSREKKESFPLTVTSAQKNPTAFYLCASIFGRGDTGELFFGEGSRLTVL.

This clone appeared a few times. The chain joins TRBV5-1 to TRBJ1-2; no clear D. The CDR3 is 14 amino acids. Trimming stripped 0 bases from V and 8 bases from J, with 14 bases between. Germline values: CDR1 SGHRS, CDR2 YFSETQ. In DNA form, the CDR3 reads TGCGCCAGCAGCTTGGAGGGATCGCAAAAAGGCTACACCTTC. It encodes CASSLEGSQKGYTF.

The rearrangement links TRBV5-6 to TRBJ1-5; D gene uncertain. Germline V CDR1 and CDR2: SGHDT, YYEEEE. The length of the CDR3 is 14 residues. Between the trimmed V and J ends, which lost 4 bases and 3 bases, there was a span of 11 bases. In nucleotides, the CDR3 is TGTGCCAGCAGCGGGGTGGCAGCCAATCAGCCCCAGCATTTT. Translating it yields CASSGVAANQPQHF.

The J gene is TRBJ2-3, the V gene TRBV5-4; 9 bases agree with TRBD2. J lost 5 bases, V lost 4 bases, and 8 bases had no gene match. Per the germline V gene, CDR1 is SGHNT and CDR2 is YYREEE (reference sequence). CDR3 size: 15 residues. The CDR3 sequence is CASSRSGSGIDTQYF. The CDR3 DNA reads as TGTGCCAGCAGCCGTAGCGGGAGTGGCATAGATACGCAGTATTTT.

J is TRBJ2-5 and V is TRBV2, with D perhaps matching TRBD1 or TRBD2 (5 bases each). The CDR3 is made up of 14 amino acids. Per germline, CDR1 SNHLY and CDR2 FYNNEI. Trimming pared 6 bases from V and 4 bases from J, leaving 15 bases between. For the CDR3, the DNA is TGTGCCAGCAGGGAGAGCGCAGGGAGAGAGACCCAGTACTTC. This encodes CASRESAGRETQYF.

This clone has just one count. The chain links TRBV5-1 to TRBJ2-4, with 7 nucleotides matching TRBD2. J gave up 7 bases and V 4 bases, and 11 bases lay outside the gene matches. This CDR3 has 15 amino acids. From germline, CDR1 is SGHRS and CDR2 YFSETQ. The CDR3 coding sequence is TGCGCCAGCAGCCCTAGCGGAGGGGACTGGAACATTCAGTACTTC. Translated: CASSPSGGDWNIQYF.

The chain uses TRBV11-2 and TRBJ2-1, with unresolved D. The germline V and J ends were trimmed by 1 base and 0 bases, with 4 bases remaining between them. CDR1 and CDR2 from the germline V gene are SGHAT and FQNNGV. The CDR3 is 14 residues long. The CDR3 protein is CASSLGDSYNEQFF. DNA for the CDR3: TGTGCCAGCAGCTTAGGGGACTCCTACAATGAGCAGTTCTTC.

The J gene is TRBJ1-6, the V gene TRBV9, with D hard to call. Germline V gene lookup returns CDR1 SGDLS and CDR2 YYNGEE. The CDR3 totals 14 residues. Trimming pared 2 bases from V and 9 bases from J, leaving 12 bases between. CDR3 sequence: CASSVREGGSPLHF. The CDR3 coding sequence is TGTGCCAGCAGCGTTCGGGAGGGAGGTTCACCCCTCCACTTT.

The J gene is TRBJ1-6, the V gene TRBV7-8; 7 positions match TRBD1. CDR3 length: 15 residues. The ends lost 5 bases at V and 3 bases at J; junction bases unmatched: 4. Germline assignment: CDR1 SGHVS and CDR2 FQNEAQ. The CDR3 loop reads CASSARDSYNSPLHF. Written as DNA, the CDR3 is TGTGCCAGCAGCGCTCGGGACAGCTATAATTCACCCCTCCACTTT.

This chain links TRBV18 with TRBJ1-4, with 7 positions matching TRBD1. After removal of 1 base from V and 10 bases from J, the junction contained 15 bases not matched to a gene. Germline V gene data show CDR1 as KGHSH and CDR2 as LQKENI. CDR3 length: 17 residues. This chain's CDR3 is CASSPRVGGAGDGKLFF. CDR3 nucleotide sequence: TGTGCCAGCTCACCACGTGTAGGGGGCGCCGGGGATGGAAAACTGTTTTTT.

This CDR3 reads CASSQDKSLGASTYEQYF. CDR3 in DNA: TGTGCCAGCAGCCAAGATAAATCACTCGGGGCATCTACCTACGAGCAGTACTTC. The chain carries TRBV4-2 and TRBJ2-7; the D call may be TRBD1 or TRBD2 (5 bases each). Looked up from germline, CDR1 is LGHNA and CDR2 is YNFKEQ. Between the trimmed V and J ends, which lost 0 bases and 2 bases, there was a span of 20 bases. This CDR3 region has 18 residues.

The chain has TRBV11-2 and TRBJ2-7, with TRBD1 matching over 7 bases. Germline trimming cut 5 bases from V and 6 bases from J; bases unmatched to any gene: 10. The V gene's germline CDR1 is SGHAT and CDR2 FQNNGV. CDR3 length: 14 amino acids. The CDR3 region is CASSVNRGPFEQYF. The CDR3 DNA follows: TGTGCCAGCAGCGTCAACAGGGGACCCTTCGAGCAGTACTTC.

This chain connects TRBV13 to TRBJ1-5; D gene uncertain. This CDR3 is 14 amino acids long. Per the germline V gene, CDR1 is PRHDT and CDR2 is FYEKMQ (reference sequence). Trimming took off 4 bases at V and 3 bases at J, with 10 bases between the two ends. CDR3 sequence (DNA): TGTGCCAGCAGCTCCCGGGCCCCCAATCAGCCCCAGCATTTT. Amino acid sequence: CASSSRAPNQPQHF.

The rearrangement uses TRBV11-1 and TRBJ1-1; D unclear. V gave up 4 bases and J gave up 0 bases, with 15 bases separating them. CDR3 length equals 16 residues. Per germline, CDR1 SGHAT and CDR2 FQDESV (reference sequence). CDR3 in DNA: TGTGCCAGCAGCTCCCGAGGTTTGGGAGTGAACACTGAAGCTTTCTTT. It specifies CASSSRGLGVNTEAFF.

To note about this clone: The germline gene is not matched at one end of the junction; a read error may be the cause. The chain is built from TRBV7-9 and TRBJ1-1; 7 bases agree with TRBD1. CDR1 SEHNR and CDR2 FQNEAQ come from the germline V gene (reference sequence). The CDR3 is 13 amino acids. CDR3 protein: CASSPQGNAEAFF. In DNA, the CDR3 is TGTGCCAGCAGTCCACAGGGGAACGCTGAAGCTTTCTTT.

For this clone: This sample also contains other DNA sequences that code for the same CDR3. V gene TRBV5-6 combines with J gene TRBJ2-3, with D possibly being TRBD2 (6 bases). CDR1 SGHDT and CDR2 YYEEEE come from the germline V gene. V was pared by 0 bases and J by 1 base, with 12 bases between. The CDR3 has 16 residues. CDR3 in amino acids: CASSLVGRGGTDTQYF. Here the CDR3 DNA reads TGTGCCAGCAGCTTGGTGGGGCGGGGAGGCACAGATACGCAGTATTTT.